This T cell receptor (beta chain) was observed in a study of spatial heterogeneity in lung cancer. Study findings and constraints: Tumoral mutation counts were tracked by counts of expanded intratumoral alpha and beta TCRs.

V gave up 6 bases and J gave up 3 bases; unmatched junction bases: 2. CDR3 length: 13 residues. Germline V gives CDR1 SNHLY, CDR2 FYNNEI. This clonotype rates as medium-sized. Its antigen is still unknown. This beta chain was picked up by a library intended for alpha chains and is off target, so its count carries little meaning. TCRdb recomputed calls from the 5' RACE reads with MiXCR, one row per CDR3 protein. The repertoire consists of 5,500 to 7,000 distinct CDR3 sequences, with roughly 8.2% occurring once and the leading ten covering 25% to 30%. As to time point: sample taken at primary tumor resection.

Specimen: lung tumor tissue, collected at surgery. This receptor was taken from a female donor with early-stage non-small cell lung cancer. The chain is built from TRBV2 and TRBJ2-3, with 8 bases that match TRBD1. The CDR3 region is CASSRGRTDTQYF. The DNA of the CDR3 is TGTGCCAGCAGCAGGGGGCGAACAGATACGCAGTATTTT.